The following is a T cell receptor (beta chain) sequence with its context. The table came from immunoSEQ multiplex PCR; TCRdb's copy has only in-frame clones and leaves some out. This table holds about 190,000 clones, 75% to 90% found once. This record comes from a study of blood T cell repertoires in COVID-19. On the study more broadly: Samples representing acute and convalescent COVID-19 were sourced from the United States, Italy and Spain. Sources were T cells, B-cell-depleted T cells, or PBMCs; the material itself was cDNA or gDNA.

The CDR3 covers 16 residues. Trimming left V 0 bases short and J 4 bases short, with 14 bases between. Germline V lookup: CDR1 SGHRS, CDR2 YFSETQ. The clonotype originates from a woman aged 40 to 50 with acute or convalescent COVID-19. The specimen was peripheral blood. The chain recombines TRBV5-1 with TRBJ1-3; D remains unclear. In nucleotides, the CDR3 is TGCGCCAGCAGCTTGGAGGGCAGATCGGGAGGAAACACCATATATTTT. As protein: CASSLEGRSGGNTIYF.